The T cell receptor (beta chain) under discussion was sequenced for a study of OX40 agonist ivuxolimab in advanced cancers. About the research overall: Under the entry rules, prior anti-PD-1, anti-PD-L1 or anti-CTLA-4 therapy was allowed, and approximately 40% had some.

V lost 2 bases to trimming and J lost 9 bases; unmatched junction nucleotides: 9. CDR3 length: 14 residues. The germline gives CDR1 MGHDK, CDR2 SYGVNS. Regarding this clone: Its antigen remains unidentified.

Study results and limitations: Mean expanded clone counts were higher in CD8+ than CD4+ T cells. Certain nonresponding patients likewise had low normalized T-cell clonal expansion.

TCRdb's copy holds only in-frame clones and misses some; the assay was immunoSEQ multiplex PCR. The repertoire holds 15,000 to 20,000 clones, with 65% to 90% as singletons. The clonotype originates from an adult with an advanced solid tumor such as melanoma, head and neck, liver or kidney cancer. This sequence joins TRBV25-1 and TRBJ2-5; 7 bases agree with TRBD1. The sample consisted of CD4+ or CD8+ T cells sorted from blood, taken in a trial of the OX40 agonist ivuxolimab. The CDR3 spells CASSEPRQGTAQYF. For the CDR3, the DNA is TGTGCCAGCAGTGAACCAAGACAGGGAACGGCCCAGTACTTC.